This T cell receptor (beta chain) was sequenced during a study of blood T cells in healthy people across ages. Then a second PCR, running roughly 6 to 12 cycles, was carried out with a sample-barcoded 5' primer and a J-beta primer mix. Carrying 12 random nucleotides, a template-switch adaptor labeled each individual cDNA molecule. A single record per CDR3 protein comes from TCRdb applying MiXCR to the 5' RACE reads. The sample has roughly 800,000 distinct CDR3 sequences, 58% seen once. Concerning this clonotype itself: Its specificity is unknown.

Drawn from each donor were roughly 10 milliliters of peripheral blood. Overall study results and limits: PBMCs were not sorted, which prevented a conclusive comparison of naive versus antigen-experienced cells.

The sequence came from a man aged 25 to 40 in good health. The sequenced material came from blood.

CDR3 coding DNA: TGTGCCAGCAGTTTACCCCGAGACAGGGGGCATCGGGAGCAGTACTTC. It yields the protein CASSLPRDRGHREQYF. The V call is TRBV28, the J call TRBJ2-7; 10 bases match TRBD1. This CDR3 comprises 16 residues. Looked up from germline, CDR1 is MDHEN and CDR2 is SYDVKM. Losses at the gene ends were 2 bases for V and 7 bases for J; bases not matched to a gene: 11.